The clone carrying this T cell receptor beta chain was counted between two and nine times. The data were taken from a study of identical twins. The CDR3 is 15 amino acids. Germline CDR1 reads SEHNR; CDR2 reads FQNEAQ (reference sequence). J was trimmed by 2 bases and V by 5 bases; bases with no gene match: 7. TCRdb ran MiXCR on the 5' RACE reads and lists one entry per CDR3 protein. The data hold 510,000 or so distinct CDR3 sequences, with 15% observed a single time. In addition, the sample was reused for a study of yellow fever vaccine responses in identical twins.

J is TRBJ2-3 and V is TRBV7-9; 7 nucleotides line up with TRBD1. The sequence came from a woman under 30 in good health. Sequences were obtained from CD4+ T cells sorted from blood. CDR3 sequence: CASSLQGTLTDTQYF. CDR3 coding DNA: TGTGCCAGCAGCCTACAGGGGACCCTCACAGATACGCAGTATTTT.